These 30 T cell receptor beta chains share one sample of origin, sequenced in a study of T cell responses to AZD1222 COVID-19 vaccine. Sequencing was performed with immunoSEQ multiplex PCR; in TCRdb, only in-frame clones are kept and a portion is missing. This sample has about 110,000 clones, with about 85% found just once. This specimen was peripheral blood, taken 28 days after the second AZD1222 dose. These receptors all stem from an adult who received the AZD1222 COVID-19 vaccine.

CDR3 protein: CASSPRGGWGTEAFF. The CDR3 DNA sequence: TGTGCCAGCAGCCCCCGGGGGGGCTGGGGCACTGAAGCTTTCTTT. The chain combines TRBV9 with TRBJ1-1; a weak D match, TRBD1 (6 bases). Between the trimmed V and J ends, which lost 4 bases and 4 bases, there was a span of 17 bases. CDR3 length: 15 amino acids. Germline V gene data show CDR1 as SGDLS and CDR2 as YYNGEE.

This chain connects TRBV4-3 to TRBJ2-7; D ambiguous. Trimming took 0 bases from V and 2 from J, leaving 8 bases between them. The germline gives CDR1 LGHNA, CDR2 YSLEER. There are 14 residues in the CDR3. The CDR3 here is CASSQEYGPYEQYF. CDR3 nucleotide sequence: TGCGCCAGCAGCCAAGAATATGGCCCCTACGAGCAGTACTTC.

The CDR3 nucleotides read TGTGCCTGGAGTACTAGCGGTAGCACAGATACGCAGTATTTT. It specifies CAWSTSGSTDTQYF. The chain has TRBV30 and TRBJ2-3; 8 bases agree with TRBD2. The CDR3 consists of 14 residues. Per the germline V gene, CDR1 is GTSNPN and CDR2 is SVGIG (reference sequence). J was trimmed by 0 bases and V by 2 bases; bases with no gene match: 1. The whole variable domain, remainder taken from reference TRBV30 and TRBJ2-3, is SQTIHQWPATLVQPVGSPLSLECTVEGTSNPNLYWYRQAAGRGLQLLFYSVGIGQISSEVPQNLSASRPQDRQFILSSKKLLLSDSGFYLCAWSTSGSTDTQYFGPGTRLTVL.

The J gene is TRBJ2-3, the V gene TRBV28; D ambiguous. Germline V gene data show CDR1 as MDHEN and CDR2 as SYDVKM. V lost 6 bases and J lost 6, with 4 bases in between. The CDR3 runs to 10 residues. The CDR3 DNA reads as TGTGCCAGCAGCCCGGATACGCAGTATTTT. This translates into CASSPDTQYF.

V usage is TRBV6-2 or TRBV6-3 and J usage is TRBJ1-5; no clear D. Germline CDR1 MNHEY, CDR2 SVGEGT. V lost 6 bases and J 4 bases, leaving 13 bases between the germline ends. The length of the CDR3 is 14 residues. The chain's CDR3 is CASSIWRGNQPQHF. The CDR3 bases are TGTGCCAGCAGCATCTGGAGAGGGAATCAGCCCCAGCATTTT.

V gene TRBV7-6 combines with J gene TRBJ1-4; 8 nucleotides agree with TRBD1. V lost 3 bases, J lost 6 bases, and 6 bases stayed unmatched. The CDR3 covers 15 residues. Germline assignment: CDR1 SGHVS and CDR2 FNYEAQ. As DNA, the CDR3 is TGTGCCAGCAGCTTCCGGCAGGGGGCAGATGAAAAACTGTTTTTT. Translated, it gives CASSFRQGADEKLFF.

The chain uses TRBV5-4 and TRBJ1-2; 7 bases are shared with TRBD1. The germline V gene encodes CDR1 SGHNT and CDR2 YYREEE (reference sequence). J gave up 13 bases and V 4 bases, and 16 bases lay outside the gene matches. The CDR3 runs 14 residues. Here the CDR3 reads CASSEFTGDNTRTF. CDR3 nucleotide sequence: TGTGCCAGCAGCGAATTCACAGGGGACAACACGCGCACCTTC.

The rearrangement uses TRBV7-2 and TRBJ1-4; possible D gene TRBD1, 6 bases. The CDR3 consists of 13 residues. In germline, CDR1 is SGHTA, CDR2 FQGNSA. The ends were cut back, 0 bases at V and 7 bases at J, with 6 bases in the middle. The CDR3 loop is CASSLAGAEKLFF. The CDR3 DNA sequence: TGTGCCAGCAGCTTAGCGGGGGCTGAAAAACTGTTTTTT.

The chain links TRBV12-3 or TRBV12-4 to TRBJ2-2, with 8 nucleotides matching TRBD1. CDR3 size: 13 residues. Trimming removed 6 bases from V and 6 bases from J; junction bases left unmatched: 3. CDR3 amino acids: CASRPQGAGELFF. In DNA, the CDR3 is TGTGCCAGCAGGCCACAGGGGGCCGGGGAGCTGTTTTTT.

This clone was seen once. This chain uses TRBV28 with TRBJ2-1; D remains unclear. V was pared by 8 bases and J by 3 bases, with 11 bases between. The CDR3 extends over 13 amino acids. Germline assignment: CDR1 MDHEN and CDR2 SYDVKM. Here the CDR3 DNA reads TGTGCCAGCGTGGGTGGTTTCTACAATGAGCAGTTCTTC. Protein: CASVGGFYNEQFF. The whole variable domain, filled in from reference TRBV28 and TRBJ2-1, reads DVKVTQSSRYLVKRTGEKVFLECVQDMDHENMFWYRQDPGLGLRLIYFSYDVKMKEKGDIPEGYSVSREKKERFSLILESASTNQTSMYLCASVGGFYNEQFFGPGTRLTVL.

The chain carries TRBV6-5 and TRBJ1-2; the D is unclear. From germline, CDR1 is MNHEY and CDR2 SVGAGI. With 6 bases removed from V and 6 bases from J, the gap between germline ends came to 17 bases. The CDR3 spans 14 residues. The CDR3: CASRDDGRLDGYTF. Written as DNA, the CDR3 is TGTGCCAGCAGGGATGACGGACGTTTGGATGGCTACACCTTC.

The rearrangement links TRBV6-5 to TRBJ1-1; 7 nucleotides line up with TRBD1. The CDR3 length is 15 residues. The trim removed 0 bases at V and 4 bases at J, leaving 5 bases unmatched. The germline V gene encodes CDR1 MNHEY and CDR2 SVGAGI. The CDR3, as DNA: TGTGCCAGCAGTTACTCGGGAACAGGGGTCACTGAAGCTTTCTTT. It specifies CASSYSGTGVTEAFF.

The rearrangement uses TRBV23-1 and TRBJ2-7; D is unresolved. TRBV23-1 is recorded as an ORF, its role being uncertain. V was trimmed by 5 bases and J by 4 bases, leaving 21 bases between them. This CDR3 has 16 residues. The CDR3 region has the DNA TGCGCCAGCAGTTATGGGTCCTCCCGCCGGTTTTACGAGCAGTACTTC. Its protein is CASSYGSSRRFYEQYF.

The chain uses TRBV6-5 and TRBJ1-2; possibly TRBD1 for D (5 bases). Germline CDR1 and CDR2: MNHEY and SVGAGI. The CDR3 sequence is 13 residues long. V gave up 6 bases and J gave up 5 bases, with 13 bases separating them. CDR3 region: CASRQGVRYGYTF. The DNA for the CDR3 is TGTGCCAGCAGGCAGGGTGTTAGATATGGCTACACCTTC.

This sequence joins TRBV24-1 and TRBJ1-2; 8 nucleotides agree with TRBD1. The CDR3 contains 14 residues. J gave up 5 bases and V 4 bases, and 5 bases lay outside the gene matches. Germline values: CDR1 KGHDR, CDR2 SFDVKD. CDR3 region: CATSDPWTGYGYTF. The CDR3 bases are TGTGCCACCAGTGACCCCTGGACAGGGTATGGCTACACCTTC.

V is TRBV7-2 and J is TRBJ1-2; TRBD1 is a possible D gene (6 bases). The CDR3 runs to 15 residues. Trimming took off 6 bases at V and 2 bases at J, with 16 bases between the two ends. In germline, CDR1 is SGHTA, CDR2 FQGNSA. This chain's CDR3 is CASSTGQTRNYGYTF. CDR3 nucleotide sequence: TGTGCCAGCAGTACCGGACAGACCCGAAACTATGGCTACACCTTC. The full variable domain, completed using reference TRBV7-2 and TRBJ1-2, is GAGVSQSPSNKVTEKGKDVELRCDPISGHTALYWYRQSLGQGLEFLIYFQGNSAPDKSGLPSDRFSAERTGGSVSTLTIQRTQQEDSAVYLCASSTGQTRNYGYTFGSGTRLTVV.

This sequence joins TRBV13 and TRBJ1-1; 10 bases fit TRBD1. The V and J ends lost 5 bases and 1 base, in that order; junction bases with no gene match: 10. In germline, CDR1 is PRHDT, CDR2 FYEKMQ (reference sequence). This CDR3 is built from 17 residues. The CDR3 region is CASSPPGQGWKNTEAFF. The DNA for the CDR3 is TGTGCCAGCAGCCCCCCGGGACAGGGGTGGAAGAACACTGAAGCTTTCTTT.

This rearrangement joins TRBV5-1 to TRBJ2-7; unclear D gene. The CDR3 spans 15 residues. Germline loops: CDR1 SGHRS, CDR2 YFSETQ. V lost 4 bases to trimming and J lost 1 base, with 15 bases between them. In nucleotides, the CDR3 is TGCGCCAGCAGCCCCGACGGAGACTTGTCCTACGAGCAGTACTTC. As protein: CASSPDGDLSYEQYF. Variable domain in full (rest from reference TRBV5-1 and TRBJ2-7): KAGVTQTPRYLIKTRGQQVTLSCSPISGHRSVSWYQQTPGQGLQFLFEYFSETQRNKGNFPGRFSGRQFSNSRSEMNVSTLELGDSALYLCASSPDGDLSYEQYFGPGTRLTVT.

This chain links TRBV30 with TRBJ2-7; perhaps TRBD2 as D (5 bases). The CDR3 has 13 amino acids. Germline values: CDR1 GTSNPN, CDR2 SVGIG (reference sequence). Trimming stripped 0 bases from V and 1 base from J, with 7 bases between. The CDR3 DNA sequence: TGTGCCTGGAGTGTACTAGGATCCTACGAGCAGTACTTC. This translates into CAWSVLGSYEQYF.

The CDR3 spells CASSLFINTEAFF. The CDR3 region has the DNA TGTGCCAGCAGTTTATTCATTAACACTGAAGCTTTCTTT. The chain is built from TRBV12-3 or TRBV12-4 and TRBJ1-1, with D unresolved. There are 13 residues in the CDR3. V was pared by 2 bases and J by 2 bases, with 6 bases between.

There are a few counts of this clone. V usage is TRBV7-6 and J usage is TRBJ1-2, with 12 bases fitting TRBD1. The CDR3 runs 15 residues. V shed 5 bases, J shed 5 bases, and the junction held 6 bases outside the gene matches. Germline V gives CDR1 SGHVS, CDR2 FNYEAQ. The CDR3 reads CASSTGTGGGYGYTF. As DNA, the CDR3 is TGTGCCAGCAGCACCGGGACAGGGGGCGGGTATGGCTACACCTTC.

The J gene is TRBJ2-7, the V gene TRBV2; tentatively, D is TRBD2 (7 bases). The V end lost 0 bases, the J end lost 4 bases, and 13 bases lay between the germline ends. CDR1 and CDR2 (germline): SNHLY, FYNNEI. The CDR3 extends over 15 amino acids. CDR3 region: CASSEAGGLGYEQYF. Here the CDR3 DNA reads TGTGCCAGCAGTGAAGCCGGGGGGCTCGGATACGAGCAGTACTTC.

This clone was counted a few times. The V and J genes are TRBV5-1 and TRBJ1-5, with D possibly TRBD1 on 6 matching bases. Trimming left V 4 bases short and J 0 bases short, with 11 bases between. The germline V gene has CDR1 SGHRS and CDR2 YFSETQ. The CDR3 has 15 amino acids. In DNA form, the CDR3 reads TGCGCCAGCAGCCAGACGGACAGTAGCAATCAGCCCCAGCATTTT. Protein product: CASSQTDSSNQPQHF. The full variable domain, completed using reference TRBV5-1 and TRBJ1-5, is KAGVTQTPRYLIKTRGQQVTLSCSPISGHRSVSWYQQTPGQGLQFLFEYFSETQRNKGNFPGRFSGRQFSNSRSEMNVSTLELGDSALYLCASSQTDSSNQPQHFGDGTRLSIL.

The V call is TRBV7-6, the J call TRBJ1-2; D is possibly TRBD1 (5 bases). Germline lookup yields CDR1 SGHVS and CDR2 FNYEAQ. This CDR3 region has 15 residues. V was clipped by 0 bases and J by 8 bases, with 16 bases between them. CDR3: CASSLAGGATEGYTF. DNA of the CDR3: TGTGCCAGCAGCTTAGCAGGCGGGGCGACGGAAGGCTACACCTTC. Together with reference TRBV7-6 and TRBJ1-2, the CDR3 gives the full variable domain: GAGVSQSPRYKVTKRGQDVALRCDPISGHVSLYWYRQALGQGPEFLTYFNYEAQQDKSGLPNDRFSAERPEGSISTLTIQRTEQRDSAMYRCASSLAGGATEGYTFGSGTRLTVV.

The chain uses TRBV7-8 and TRBJ1-2; 7 positions agree with TRBD1. The CDR3 totals 13 residues. In germline, CDR1 is SGHVS, CDR2 FQNEAQ. After removal of 5 bases from V and 4 bases from J, the junction contained 4 bases not matched to a gene. In DNA form, the CDR3 reads TGTGCCAGCAGCCGGGGACAGTCCTATGGCTACACCTTC. Its translation is CASSRGQSYGYTF.

A word on this clone: Other nucleotide sequences in the sample specify the same CDR3. As DNA, the CDR3 is TGTGCCAGTAGTAGAGGACAGGGGGCGGGCACCGGGGAGCTGTTTTTT. As protein: CASSRGQGAGTGELFF. The rearrangement joins TRBV19 to TRBJ2-2; TRBD1 matches at 11 bases. This CDR3 comprises 16 residues. The V and J ends lost 4 bases and 4 bases, in that order; junction bases with no gene match: 5. Per germline, CDR1 LNHDA and CDR2 SQIVND (reference sequence). Together with reference TRBV19 and TRBJ2-2, the CDR3 gives the full variable domain: DGGITQSPKYLFRKEGQNVTLSCEQNLNHDAMYWYRQDPGQGLRLIYYSQIVNDFQKGDIAEGYSVSREKKESFPLTVTSAQKNPTAFYLCASSRGQGAGTGELFFGEGSRLTVL.

The genes are TRBV7-2 and TRBJ1-3, with D hard to call. Germline V gene lookup returns CDR1 SGHTA and CDR2 FQGNSA. V shed 0 bases and J shed 4 bases, with 4 bases lying between them. This CDR3 contains 13 residues. CDR3 loop: CASSLARGNTIYF. CDR3 in DNA: TGTGCCAGCAGCTTAGCCAGGGGAAACACCATATATTTT.

This clone was counted once. V gene TRBV5-6 combines with J gene TRBJ2-1; D remains ambiguous. V was clipped by 0 bases and J by 4 bases, with 8 bases between them. CDR3 length equals 14 residues. From germline, CDR1 is SGHDT and CDR2 YYEEEE. Here the CDR3 DNA reads TGTGCCAGCAGCTTGGAGGACCGGTACAATGAGCAGTTCTTC. Translation: CASSLEDRYNEQFF.

This chain joins TRBV9 and TRBJ1-5; 9 nucleotides match TRBD1. CDR3 length equals 15 residues. Germline-derived CDR1 and CDR2 are SGDLS and YYNGEE. Trimming cost V 4 bases and J 5 bases; bases outside gene matches: 7. The CDR3 nucleotides are TGTGCCAGCAGCCCCGAGGGGACAGGGTATCAGCCCCAGCATTTT. Translated: CASSPEGTGYQPQHF.

The chain uses TRBV19 and TRBJ1-5; TRBD1 aligns across 8 bases. Germline V gene data show CDR1 as LNHDA and CDR2 as SQIVND (reference sequence). The CDR3 is 15 residues long. Losses at the gene ends were 5 bases for V and 4 bases for J; bases not matched to a gene: 7. Here the CDR3 DNA reads TGTGCCAGTAGTTTTCTCGGGACAGGAAATCAGCCCCAGCATTTT. Its protein is CASSFLGTGNQPQHF.